This TCR beta chain comes out of a study of shared clonotypes between healthy human individuals. TCRdb's table, derived via immunoSEQ multiplex PCR, lists solely in-frame clones and lacks some. The data contain roughly 2.5 million clones, about 92% of them singletons. The CDR3 is 14 residues long. The germline CDR1 and CDR2 sequences are ENHRY and SYGVKD. J was trimmed by 5 bases and V by 11 bases; bases with no gene match: 8. This clone was detected only once. The clonotype comes from a young man in good health. The sample consisted of naive CD4+ T cells sorted from blood. As to subset: CD45RA+ positively selected. The V and J genes are TRBV10-3 and TRBJ2-3, with 12 bases aligning to TRBD2. DNA of the CDR3: TGTGCCGTAGGTAAACTAGCGGGAGGAGATACGCAGTATTTT. Translation: CAVGKLAGGDTQYF.